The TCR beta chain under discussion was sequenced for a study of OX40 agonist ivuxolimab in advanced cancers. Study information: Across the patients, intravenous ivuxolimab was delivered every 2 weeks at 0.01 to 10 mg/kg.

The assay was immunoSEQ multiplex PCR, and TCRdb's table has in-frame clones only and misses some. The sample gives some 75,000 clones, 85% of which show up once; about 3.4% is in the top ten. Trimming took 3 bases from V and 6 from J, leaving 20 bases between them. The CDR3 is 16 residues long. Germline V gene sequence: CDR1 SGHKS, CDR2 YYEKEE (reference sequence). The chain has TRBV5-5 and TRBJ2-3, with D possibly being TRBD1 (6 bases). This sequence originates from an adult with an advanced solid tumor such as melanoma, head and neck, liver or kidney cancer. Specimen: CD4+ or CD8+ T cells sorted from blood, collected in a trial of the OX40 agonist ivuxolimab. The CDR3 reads CASSSGTPNWMDTQYF. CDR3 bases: TGTGCCAGCAGCTCCGGGACACCCAACTGGATGGATACGCAGTATTTT.